The 18 T cell receptor beta chains below come from one sample, sequenced in a study of CXCR3-negative and CXCR3-positive naive CD8 T cells. In preparing the TRB cDNA libraries, 5' RACE with UMI labels was used. With the 5' RACE reads reprocessed, TCRdb shows one record per CDR3 protein and no DNA. This sample's table reports about 24,000 distinct CDR3 sequences. The source material was naive CXCR3- CD8+ T cells from blood. Described subset: CD45RO-CCR7+CD27+CD95- naive CD8+ T cells lacking CXCR3 (TNR3-). These receptors were taken from a human donor in good health. Some clones in this sample may be carry-over from other donors' samples.

V gene TRBV7-2 combines with J gene TRBJ2-5. The CDR3 spans 14 residues. The germline V gene encodes CDR1 SGHTA and CDR2 FQGNSA. The CDR3 loop reads CASSLARWGETQYF.

This rearrangement joins TRBV7-3 to TRBJ2-7; TCRdb designates TRBD2, a call that cannot be tested without DNA. Per germline, CDR1 SGHTA and CDR2 FQGTGA. The CDR3 runs 16 residues. Here the CDR3 reads CASSLTGLGEGYEQYF. Complete variable domain (other parts from reference TRBV7-3 and TRBJ2-7): GAGVSQTPSNKVTEKGKYVELRCDPISGHTALYWYRQSLGQGPEFLIYFQGTGAADDSGLPNDRFFAVRPEGSVSTLKIQRTERGDSAVYLCASSLTGLGEGYEQYFGPGTRLTVT.

The V and J genes are TRBV14 and TRBJ2-1; TCRdb calls TRBD1, which cannot be checked without DNA. The CDR3 is 17 residues long. Germline assignment: CDR1 SGHDN and CDR2 FVKESK. This CDR3 reads CASSPRHRGRGGNEQFF. The complete variable domain, with remaining parts taken from reference TRBV14 and TRBJ2-1, reads EAGVTQFPSHSVIEKGQTVTLRCDPISGHDNLYWYRRVMGKEIKFLLHFVKESKQDESGMPNNRFLAERTGGTYSTLKVQPAELEDSGVYFCASSPRHRGRGGNEQFFGPGTRLTVL.

The rearrangement joins TRBV12-3 or TRBV12-4 to TRBJ1-1. CDR3 size: 13 residues. CDR3 sequence: CASSLAHRREAFF.

V and J are TRBV12-3 or TRBV12-4 and TRBJ1-6; TCRdb's D call, TRBD1, is unchecked because there is no DNA. CDR3 size: 13 residues. CDR3 sequence reads: CASRADWESPLHF.

The chain recombines TRBV10-3 with TRBJ2-3; TCRdb lists TRBD1, though no DNA is available to test this call. Germline V CDR1 and CDR2: ENHRY, SYGVKD. CDR3 size: 15 residues. The CDR3 protein is CAISDQNGTKDTQYF.

The V gene is TRBV29-1, the J gene TRBJ2-2; TCRdb picks TRBD1, but there is no DNA to check that call. Germline values: CDR1 SQVTM, CDR2 ANQGSEA. This CDR3 contains 14 residues. The CDR3 protein is CSATGRFSAGELFF.

V is TRBV12-3 or TRBV12-4 and J is TRBJ2-7; absent DNA, TCRdb's TRBD1 call cannot be checked. The CDR3 covers 18 residues. CDR3 region: CASSQPGQGALPSYEQYF.

The gene calls are TRBV21-1 and TRBJ2-7; TCRdb gives TRBD1 as the D gene, but with no DNA this cannot be confirmed. TRBV21-1 is a documented pseudogene. The CDR3 loop spans 16 amino acids. CDR3: CASSKGLGTANYEQYF.

The CDR3: CASSSGGDEQFF. The V call is TRBV7-2, the J call TRBJ2-1; TCRdb reports TRBD1, a call that lacks DNA to check it against. The CDR3 runs 12 residues. CDR1 is SGHTA and CDR2 is FQGNSA in the germline V gene.

The V gene is TRBV13, the J gene TRBJ1-2. This CDR3 contains 13 residues. The germline gives CDR1 PRHDT, CDR2 FYEKMQ (reference sequence). CDR3 loop: CASSHPKNYGYTF.

This sequence joins TRBV7-6 and TRBJ2-7; as DNA is missing, the TRBD1 call by TCRdb cannot be tested. The CDR3 consists of 14 residues. CDR1 is SGHVS, CDR2 FNYEAQ, per germline. CDR3 amino acids: CASSSRDSVYEQYF.

The chain has TRBV20-1 and TRBJ2-1; TCRdb reports TRBD1, a call that lacks DNA to check it against. Germline assignment: CDR1 DFQATT and CDR2 SNEGSKA (reference sequence). CDR3 size: 17 residues. The CDR3 is CSARDLVGSRGVNEQFF.

This rearrangement joins TRBV25-1 to TRBJ1-2; with no DNA, the TCRdb D assignment of TRBD1 cannot be verified. The length of the CDR3 is 12 residues. The germline gives CDR1 MGHDK, CDR2 SYGVNS. The CDR3 is CATEDRGYGYTF.

The V gene is TRBV29-1, the J gene TRBJ1-4. This CDR3 is built from 15 residues. The germline gives CDR1 SQVTM, CDR2 ANQGSEA. The CDR3 sequence: CSVEDLQTANEKLFF.

The chain couples TRBV18 to TRBJ2-4; no DNA is available, so the TRBD2 call from TCRdb remains unchecked. The V gene's germline CDR1 is KGHSH and CDR2 LQKENI. This CDR3 is built from 14 residues. The CDR3 sequence is CASSPEGSLNIQYF.

This rearrangement joins TRBV4-1 to TRBJ2-7. CDR3 size: 15 residues. In germline, CDR1 is MGHRA, CDR2 YSYEKL. CDR3: CASSQGNRGSYEQYF.

The chain joins TRBV7-8 to TRBJ2-4; TCRdb selects TRBD2, and the lack of DNA leaves this call unchecked. CDR1 and CDR2 from the germline V gene are SGHVS and FQNEAQ. This CDR3 has 19 amino acids. The CDR3 sequence: CASSLGIVRGQLAKNIQYF.